This TCR beta chain was documented in a study of T cells in Graves' hyperthyroidism and ophthalmopathy. Study-wide points: Most thyroid clonotypes that were expanded above 0.001 also turned up in blood. Stable hyperthyroidism was separated from ophthalmopathy by a model based on 13 V-J features.

The CDR3 is 15 residues long. Germline values: CDR1 SEHNR, CDR2 FQNEAQ (reference sequence). Criteria for exclusion of patients were uncontrolled infection, other autoimmune disease, pregnancy or lactation. Each 10 ml fresh peripheral blood draw supplied the PBMCs. This clonotype was counted once. Its matching antigen is unknown. One junction end disagrees with the germline gene, perhaps due to a read error. Researchers took RNA transcripts and amplified the TCR beta CDR3 regions from them. The TCR CDR3 was amplified in a first-round RT-PCR using the HTBI primer set. One entry per CDR3 protein, called by TCRdb with MiXCR from the multiplex PCR reads. The sample has about 290,000 distinct CDR3 sequences, roughly an eighth seen once.

Input material: blood. This sequence originates from a woman between 40 and 50 years old with Graves' hyperthyroidism. V is TRBV7-9 and J is TRBJ1-6; D possibly corresponds to TRBD1 (5 bases). In DNA form, the CDR3 reads TGCGCCAGCAGCCAAGATCCAGGGCCTAATTCACCCCTCCACTTT. Translation: CASSQDPGPNSPLHF.